Shown below are 3 T cell receptor beta chains from a single sample sequenced in a study of blood T cell repertoires in COVID-19. TCRdb keeps only in-frame clones here, not all; method: immunoSEQ multiplex PCR. This table has around 250,000 clones, 70% to 90% appearing once. The sample consisted of PBMCs or T cells enriched from blood (not recorded which). These TCRs come from a man between 18 and 29 years old who had recovered from COVID-19.

This clone has just one count. V gene TRBV5-1 combines with J gene TRBJ2-7; tentative D call: TRBD2 (7 bases). V lost 4 bases, J lost 2 bases, and 16 bases lay in between. The germline V gene encodes CDR1 SGHRS and CDR2 YFSETQ. The CDR3 spans 15 residues. The CDR3 region has the DNA TGCGCCAGCAGCCCGGCGGGGGCCTCCCCCTACGAGCAGTACTTC. Its protein product is CASSPAGASPYEQYF.

The DNA of the CDR3 is TGTGCCAGCAGCCCAGGGACTAGCGGTTACTACGAGCAGTACTTC. Protein sequence: CASSPGTSGYYEQYF. The chain links TRBV9 to TRBJ2-7, with 11 bases identical to TRBD2. Germline V gene sequence: CDR1 SGDLS, CDR2 YYNGEE. With 4 bases clipped from V and 3 bases from J, the junction kept 6 bases outside the gene matches. The CDR3 has 15 amino acids.

The J gene is TRBJ1-4, the V gene TRBV10-2; 7 nucleotides match TRBD1. Germline V gives CDR1 WSHSY, CDR2 SAAADI. CDR3 length equals 16 residues. V trimming: 6 bases; J trimming: 0 bases; junction bases outside the gene matches: 7. CDR3 in amino acids: CASRPGQIATNEKLFF. DNA for the CDR3: TGCGCCAGCAGGCCGGGACAGATAGCAACTAATGAAAAACTGTTTTTT.